Included here is one TCR beta chain sequence, with context. Mismatch with germline at one junction end may stem from a read error. This specimen comes from a study of blood T cell repertoires in COVID-19. Across the whole study: Samples representing acute and convalescent COVID-19 were sourced from the United States, Italy and Spain. PBMCs, B-cell-depleted T cells, or T cells provided the cDNA or gDNA that made up the material.

In the original analysis: Estimates of nucleated cell counts were drawn from the amplification of reference gene primers. Profiling relied on immunoSEQ multiplex PCR, and the TCRdb table lists in-frame clones only, not all of them. V and J calls and clone size are those listed in that table; D and trimming were worked out from the DNA. The sample includes about 100,000 clones, just over 85% of them seen just once. The sample consisted of peripheral blood. The origin of this receptor is a human donor in a cohort sampled during active COVID-19.

In DNA, the CDR3 is TGTGCCAGCAGTTATTACGAATCTCAGGGGGCCGCCTTC. Translated, it gives CASSYYESQGAAF. The V call is TRBV6-2 or TRBV6-3, the J call TRBJ1-2; TRBD1 aligns across 8 bases. Per germline, CDR1 MNHEY and CDR2 SVGEGT. The CDR3 runs to 13 residues.